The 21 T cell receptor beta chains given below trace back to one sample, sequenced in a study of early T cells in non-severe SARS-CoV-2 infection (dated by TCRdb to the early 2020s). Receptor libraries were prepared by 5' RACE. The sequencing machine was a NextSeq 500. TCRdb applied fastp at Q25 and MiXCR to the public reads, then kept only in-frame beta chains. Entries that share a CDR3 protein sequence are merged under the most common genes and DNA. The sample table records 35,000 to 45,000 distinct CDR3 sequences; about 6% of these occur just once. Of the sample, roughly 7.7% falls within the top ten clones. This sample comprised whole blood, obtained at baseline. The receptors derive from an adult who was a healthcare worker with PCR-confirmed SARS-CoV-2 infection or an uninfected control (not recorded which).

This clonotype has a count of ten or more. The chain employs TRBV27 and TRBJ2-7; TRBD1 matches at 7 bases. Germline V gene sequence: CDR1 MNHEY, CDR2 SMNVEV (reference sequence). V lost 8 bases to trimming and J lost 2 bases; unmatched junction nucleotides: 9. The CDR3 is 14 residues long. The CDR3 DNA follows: TGTGCCAGCGCCACCGGGACAGCAACCTACGAGCAGTACTTC. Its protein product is CASATGTATYEQYF.

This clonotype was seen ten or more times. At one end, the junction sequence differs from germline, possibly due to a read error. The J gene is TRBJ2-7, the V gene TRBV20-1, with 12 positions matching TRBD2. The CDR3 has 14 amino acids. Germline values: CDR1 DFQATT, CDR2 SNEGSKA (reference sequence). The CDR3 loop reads CSGRGLAGNYEQYF. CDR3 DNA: TGCAGTGGTAGAGGACTAGCGGGGAACTACGAGCAGTACTTC.

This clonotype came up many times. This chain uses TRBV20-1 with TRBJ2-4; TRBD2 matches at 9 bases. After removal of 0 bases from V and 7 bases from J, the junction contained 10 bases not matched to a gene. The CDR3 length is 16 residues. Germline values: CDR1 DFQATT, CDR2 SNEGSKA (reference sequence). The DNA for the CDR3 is TGCAGTGCTAGAGAATCCAGCGGGGGGCCGAGGAACATTCAGTACTTC. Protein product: CSARESSGGPRNIQYF.

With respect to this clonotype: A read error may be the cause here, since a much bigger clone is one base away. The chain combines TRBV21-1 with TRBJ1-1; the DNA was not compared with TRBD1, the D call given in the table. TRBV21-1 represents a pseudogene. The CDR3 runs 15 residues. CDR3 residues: CASSPRQIENTEAFF. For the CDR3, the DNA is TGTGCCAGCAGCCCACGACAGATTGAGAACACTGAAGCTTTCTTT.

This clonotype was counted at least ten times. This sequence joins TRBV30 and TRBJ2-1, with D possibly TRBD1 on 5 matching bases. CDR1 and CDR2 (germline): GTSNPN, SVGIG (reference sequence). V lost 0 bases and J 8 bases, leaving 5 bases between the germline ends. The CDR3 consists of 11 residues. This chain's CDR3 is CAWSVGDEQFF. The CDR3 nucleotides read TGTGCCTGGAGTGTAGGGGATGAGCAGTTCTTC.

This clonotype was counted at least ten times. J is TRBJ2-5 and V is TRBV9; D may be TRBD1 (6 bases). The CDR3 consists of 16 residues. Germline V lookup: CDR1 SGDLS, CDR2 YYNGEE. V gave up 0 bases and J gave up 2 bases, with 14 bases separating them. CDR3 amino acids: CASSVAELGGQETQYF. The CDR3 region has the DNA TGTGCCAGCAGCGTAGCGGAACTAGGGGGACAAGAGACCCAGTACTTC.

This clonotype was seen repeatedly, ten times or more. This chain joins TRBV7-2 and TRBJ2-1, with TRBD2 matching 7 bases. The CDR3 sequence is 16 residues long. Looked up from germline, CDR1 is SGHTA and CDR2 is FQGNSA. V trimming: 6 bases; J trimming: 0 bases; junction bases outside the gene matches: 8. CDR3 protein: CASRLSSGSSYNEQFF. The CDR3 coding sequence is TGTGCCAGCAGGTTATCTAGCGGAAGCTCCTACAATGAGCAGTTCTTC.

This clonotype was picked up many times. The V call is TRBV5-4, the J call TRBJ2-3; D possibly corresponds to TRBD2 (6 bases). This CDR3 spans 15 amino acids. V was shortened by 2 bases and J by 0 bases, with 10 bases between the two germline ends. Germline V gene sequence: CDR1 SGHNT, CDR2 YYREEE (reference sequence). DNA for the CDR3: TGTGCCAGCAGCTTCACTAGCCCCAGCACAGATACGCAGTATTTT. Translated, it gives CASSFTSPSTDTQYF.

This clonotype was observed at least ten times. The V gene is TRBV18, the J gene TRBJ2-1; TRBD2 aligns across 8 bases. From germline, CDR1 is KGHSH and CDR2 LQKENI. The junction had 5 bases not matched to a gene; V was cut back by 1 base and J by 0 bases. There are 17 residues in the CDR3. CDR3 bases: TGTGCCAGCTCACCACGGGTAGCGGGGAGCTCCTACAATGAGCAGTTCTTC. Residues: CASSPRVAGSSYNEQFF.

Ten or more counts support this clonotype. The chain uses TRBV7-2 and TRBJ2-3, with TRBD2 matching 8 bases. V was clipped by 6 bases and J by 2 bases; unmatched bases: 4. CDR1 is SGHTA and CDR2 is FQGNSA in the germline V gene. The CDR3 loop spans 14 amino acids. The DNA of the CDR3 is TGTGCCAGCAGGCCGGGACTAGACACAGATACGCAGTATTTT. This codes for CASRPGLDTDTQYF.

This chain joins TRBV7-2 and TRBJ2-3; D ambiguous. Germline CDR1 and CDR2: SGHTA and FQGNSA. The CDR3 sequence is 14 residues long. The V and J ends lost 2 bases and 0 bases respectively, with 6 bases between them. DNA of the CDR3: TGTGCCAGCAGCTTAACGGTCAGCACAGATACGCAGTATTTT. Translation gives CASSLTVSTDTQYF.

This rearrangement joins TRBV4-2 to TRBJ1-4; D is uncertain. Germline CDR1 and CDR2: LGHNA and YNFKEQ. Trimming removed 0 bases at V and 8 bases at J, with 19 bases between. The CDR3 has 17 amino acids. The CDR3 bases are TGTGCCAGCAGCCAAGATCCCCGGTCAACCCCGGGGGAAAAACTGTTTTTT. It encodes CASSQDPRSTPGEKLFF.

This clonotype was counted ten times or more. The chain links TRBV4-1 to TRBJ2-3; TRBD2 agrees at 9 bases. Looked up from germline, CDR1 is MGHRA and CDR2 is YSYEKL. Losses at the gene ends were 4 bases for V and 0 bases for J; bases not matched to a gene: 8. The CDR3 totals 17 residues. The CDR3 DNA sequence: TGCGCCAGCAGCCCTCTCAAGACTAGCGGTAGCACAGATACGCAGTATTTT. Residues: CASSPLKTSGSTDTQYF.

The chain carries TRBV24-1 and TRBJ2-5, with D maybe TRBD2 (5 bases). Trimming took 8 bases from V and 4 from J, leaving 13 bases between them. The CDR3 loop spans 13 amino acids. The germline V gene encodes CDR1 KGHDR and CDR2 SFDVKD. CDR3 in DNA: TGTGCCACCATCGCTTCAGGAGGAGAGACCCAGTACTTC. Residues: CATIASGGETQYF.

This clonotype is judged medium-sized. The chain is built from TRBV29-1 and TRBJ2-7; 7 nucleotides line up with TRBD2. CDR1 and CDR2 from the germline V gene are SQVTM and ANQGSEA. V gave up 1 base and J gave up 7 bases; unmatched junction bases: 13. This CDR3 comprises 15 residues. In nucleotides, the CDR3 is TGCAGCGTTGAAGGAGGTAGCGGGCCCGCTGGGGAGCAGTACTTC. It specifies CSVEGGSGPAGEQYF.

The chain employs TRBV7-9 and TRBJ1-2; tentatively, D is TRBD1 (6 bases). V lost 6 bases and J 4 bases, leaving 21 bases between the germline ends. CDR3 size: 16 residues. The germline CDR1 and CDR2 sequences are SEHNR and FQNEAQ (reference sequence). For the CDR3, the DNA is TGTGCCAGCAGTTTAAGGAGAACCGACAGGTTCTATGGCTACACCTTC. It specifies CASSLRRTDRFYGYTF.

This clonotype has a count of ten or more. CDR3 residues: CASSPDRGPDGYTF. DNA of the CDR3: TGTGCCAGCAGCCCCGACAGGGGGCCGGATGGCTACACCTTC. V and J are TRBV6-6 and TRBJ1-2, with TRBD1 matching 10 bases. The V segment lost 6 bases and the J segment 6 bases; nucleotides outside the gene matches: 7. CDR1 MNHNY and CDR2 SVGAGI come from the germline V gene (reference sequence). This CDR3 region has 14 residues.

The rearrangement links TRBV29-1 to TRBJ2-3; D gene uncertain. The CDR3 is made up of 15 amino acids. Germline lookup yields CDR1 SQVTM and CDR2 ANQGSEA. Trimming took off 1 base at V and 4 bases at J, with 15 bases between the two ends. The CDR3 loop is CSVEARLLRADTQYF. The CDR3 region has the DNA TGCAGCGTTGAAGCTCGATTACTTCGGGCAGATACGCAGTATTTT.

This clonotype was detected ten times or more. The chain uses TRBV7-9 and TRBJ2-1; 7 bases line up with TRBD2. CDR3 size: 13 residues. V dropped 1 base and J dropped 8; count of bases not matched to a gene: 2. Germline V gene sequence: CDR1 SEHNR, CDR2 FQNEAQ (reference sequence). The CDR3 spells CASSLVGGDEQFF. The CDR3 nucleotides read TGTGCCAGCAGCTTAGTGGGAGGGGATGAGCAGTTCTTC.

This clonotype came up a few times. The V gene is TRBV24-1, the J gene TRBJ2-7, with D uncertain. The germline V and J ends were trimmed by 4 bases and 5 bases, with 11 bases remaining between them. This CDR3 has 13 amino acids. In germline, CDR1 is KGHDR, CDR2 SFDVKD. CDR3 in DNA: TGTGCCACCAGTGACTCATCGGTCAACGAGCAGTACTTC. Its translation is CATSDSSVNEQYF.

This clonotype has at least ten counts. CDR3: CASSTRQARNTEAFF. Here the CDR3 DNA reads TGTGCCAGCAGCACCAGACAGGCCCGGAACACTGAAGCTTTCTTT. The rearrangement uses TRBV3-1 and TRBJ1-1; the D gene is possibly TRBD1 (6 bases). The V end was cut by 5 bases, the J end by 1 base, with 14 bases between. Germline assignment: CDR1 LGHDT and CDR2 YNNKEL (reference sequence). CDR3 length equals 15 residues.